This passage covers 30 T cell receptor beta chains from one sample sequenced in a study of blood T cell repertoires in COVID-19. Sequencing used immunoSEQ multiplex PCR; TCRdb keeps in-frame clones, though not all of them. This table has fewer than 200,000 clones, approximately 86% appearing once. Sequencing was carried out using peripheral blood. Receptors were obtained from a man in his forties with active or convalescent COVID-19.

In its sample, this clone was seen a few times. The chain employs TRBV6-5 and TRBJ1-1, with D unclear. In germline, CDR1 is MNHEY, CDR2 SVGAGI. V was trimmed by 6 bases and J by 4 bases, leaving 15 bases between them. The CDR3 has 14 residues. The CDR3 sequence: CASRQRRVLTEAFF. The CDR3 nucleotides read TGTGCCAGCAGGCAGCGACGCGTACTCACTGAAGCTTTCTTT.

The gene calls are TRBV9 and TRBJ1-1, with D perhaps TRBD1 (6 bases). This CDR3 contains 14 residues. The germline CDR1 and CDR2 sequences are SGDLS and YYNGEE. Deletions cut 0 bases from V and 3 bases from J, with 9 bases between. CDR3 nucleotides: TGTGCCAGCAGCGTAGCCCACAGGGACACTGAAGCTTTCTTT. Protein: CASSVAHRDTEAFF.

The J gene is TRBJ2-1, the V gene TRBV4-1; 7 nucleotides agree with TRBD2. The CDR3 sequence is 19 residues long. The ends lost 2 bases at V and 2 bases at J; junction bases unmatched: 15. CDR1 is MGHRA and CDR2 is YSYEKL in the germline V gene. CDR3 DNA: TGCGCCAGCAGCCAATACTTTGGGCAGCGGGGCTACCCCTACAATGAGCAGTTCTTC. This codes for CASSQYFGQRGYPYNEQFF.

This clone was counted once. The chain combines TRBV10-2 with TRBJ2-1; perhaps TRBD1 as D (5 bases). CDR3 size: 15 residues. From germline, CDR1 is WSHSY and CDR2 SAAADI. Trimming stripped 3 bases from V and 7 bases from J, with 16 bases between. CDR3 protein: CASSDPEAGSNEQFF. As DNA, the CDR3 is TGCGCCAGCAGTGACCCAGAGGCAGGGTCTAATGAGCAGTTCTTC.

V and J are TRBV7-3 and TRBJ2-1; D is possibly TRBD2 (7 bases). Trimming removed 3 bases from V and 0 bases from J, with 15 bases in between. Germline V lookup: CDR1 SGHTA, CDR2 FQGTGA. The CDR3 runs 17 residues. CDR3 region: CASSFVGGPYSYNEQFF. CDR3 DNA: TGTGCCAGCAGCTTTGTCGGGGGGCCCTACTCCTACAATGAGCAGTTCTTC.

V is TRBV29-1 and J is TRBJ1-2; D uncertain. The V gene's germline CDR1 is SQVTM and CDR2 ANQGSEA. The CDR3 has 13 residues. The V end lost 4 bases, the J end lost 4 bases, and 13 bases lay between the germline ends. CDR3 in amino acids: CSVVLATGYGYTF. CDR3 coding DNA: TGCAGCGTTGTTCTAGCGACTGGCTATGGCTACACCTTC.

The chain recombines TRBV4-2 with TRBJ1-6; tentatively, D is TRBD1 (5 bases). Trimming cost V 4 bases and J 6 bases, with 10 bases left between them. CDR3 length: 14 amino acids. The V gene's germline CDR1 is LGHNA and CDR2 YNFKEQ. The DNA of the CDR3 is TGTGCCAGCAGCCCGGACACCTTTAATTCACCCCTCCACTTT. It specifies CASSPDTFNSPLHF.

The chain combines TRBV18 with TRBJ1-1; D not certain. The germline CDR1 and CDR2 sequences are KGHSH and LQKENI. V was shortened by 5 bases and J by 2 bases, with 9 bases between the two germline ends. This CDR3 has 13 amino acids. CDR3 nucleotide sequence: TGTGCCAGCTCAACGGGAGTCAACACTGAAGCTTTCTTT. Translation: CASSTGVNTEAFF. Supplemented by reference TRBV18 and TRBJ1-1, the full variable domain reads NAGVMQNPRHLVRRRGQEARLRCSPMKGHSHVYWYRQLPEEGLKFMVYLQKENIIDESGMPKERFSAEFPKEGPSILRIQQVVRGDSAAYFCASSTGVNTEAFFGQGTRLTVV.

V is TRBV2 and J is TRBJ1-4; TRBD1 agrees at 9 bases. Germline V gives CDR1 SNHLY, CDR2 FYNNEI. Trimming removed 1 base from V and 7 bases from J; junction bases left unmatched: 7. The CDR3 contains 16 residues. The CDR3 spells CASSEVQGASSEKLFF. In nucleotides, the CDR3 is TGTGCCAGCAGTGAAGTACAGGGGGCGTCAAGTGAAAAACTGTTTTTT.

V gene TRBV18 combines with J gene TRBJ1-5; maybe TRBD1 (5 bases). Germline CDR1 KGHSH, CDR2 LQKENI. CDR3 length: 13 residues. Trimming removed 5 bases at V and 4 bases at J, with 9 bases between. CDR3 residues: CASSDSENQPQHF. In DNA, the CDR3 is TGTGCCAGCTCAGACAGCGAAAATCAGCCCCAGCATTTT.

CDR3: CASSYLGSREAFF. DNA for the CDR3: TGTGCCAGCAGTTACCTCGGGAGCCGGGAAGCTTTCTTT. This chain connects TRBV27 to TRBJ1-1; D call uncertain. The CDR3 spans 13 residues. The germline CDR1 and CDR2 sequences are MNHEY and SMNVEV (reference sequence). V was trimmed by 4 bases and J by 8 bases, leaving 14 bases between them.

The gene calls are TRBV27 and TRBJ1-2; D perhaps matches TRBD1 (6 bases). V was clipped by 3 bases and J by 3 bases, with 17 bases between them. Per germline, CDR1 MNHEY and CDR2 SMNVEV (reference sequence). This CDR3 has 16 amino acids. CDR3 in amino acids: CASSFWGGAGDYGYTF. The CDR3 nucleotides are TGTGCCAGCAGTTTTTGGGGGGGGGCGGGCGACTATGGCTACACCTTC.

The chain employs TRBV7-3 and TRBJ2-1; 7 nucleotides agree with TRBD1. Germline V gives CDR1 SGHTA, CDR2 FQGTGA. V lost 5 bases, J lost 3 bases, and 4 bases stayed unmatched. This CDR3 is built from 14 residues. CDR3 region: CASSTGTVYNEQFF. The DNA of the CDR3 is TGTGCCAGCAGCACCGGGACAGTCTACAATGAGCAGTTCTTC.

The rearrangement links TRBV7-6 to TRBJ2-3; maybe TRBD2 (5 bases). V lost 2 bases, J lost 3 bases, and 12 bases lay in between. There are 15 residues in the CDR3. Germline V gene sequence: CDR1 SGHVS, CDR2 FNYEAQ. The CDR3 protein is CASSLTSRGTDTQYF. The CDR3 DNA follows: TGTGCCAGCAGCTTAACTAGTCGAGGGACAGATACGCAGTATTTT.

The V call is TRBV6-5, the J call TRBJ1-5, with 9 nucleotides matching TRBD1. V was clipped by 4 bases and J by 0 bases; unmatched bases: 4. The length of the CDR3 is 16 residues. The V gene's germline CDR1 is MNHEY and CDR2 SVGAGI. The CDR3 coding sequence is TGTGCCAGCAGTTCCCTACAGGGGGCTAGCAATCAGCCCCAGCATTTT. This codes for CASSSLQGASNQPQHF.

The chain links TRBV19 to TRBJ1-2, with D uncertain. This CDR3 has 14 amino acids. From germline, CDR1 is LNHDA and CDR2 SQIVND (reference sequence). Trimming shortened V by 2 bases and J by 3 bases, and 10 bases separated the two germline ends. The CDR3 spells CASSIINQDYGYTF. The CDR3 DNA sequence: TGTGCCAGTAGTATAATCAACCAGGACTATGGCTACACCTTC.

The rearrangement joins TRBV4-1 to TRBJ1-5, with 7 bases aligning to TRBD1. Germline V gene sequence: CDR1 MGHRA, CDR2 YSYEKL. J lost 9 bases, V lost 0 bases, and 5 bases had no gene match. The CDR3 loop spans 14 amino acids. CDR3 loop: CASSQDWDSRPQHF. As DNA, the CDR3 is TGCGCCAGCAGCCAAGATTGGGACAGTCGGCCCCAGCATTTT.

The chain recombines TRBV11-2 with TRBJ2-5; 12 nucleotides line up with TRBD2. This CDR3 is 16 amino acids long. CDR1 is SGHAT and CDR2 is FQNNGV in the germline V gene. The V segment lost 5 bases and the J segment 5 bases; nucleotides outside the gene matches: 9. CDR3 nucleotide sequence: TGTGCCAGCAGCCTAAGACTAGCGGGAGTGGGGGAGACCCAGTACTTC. Amino acids: CASSLRLAGVGETQYF. Filled out from reference TRBV11-2 and TRBJ2-5, the complete variable domain reads EAGVAQSPRYKIIEKRQSVAFWCNPISGHATLYWYQQILGQGPKLLIQFQNNGVVDDSQLPKDRFSAERLKGVDSTLKIQPAKLEDSAVYLCASSLRLAGVGETQYFGPGTRLLVL.

V is TRBV12-3 or TRBV12-4 and J is TRBJ1-1; maybe TRBD1 (5 bases). Trimming shortened V by 10 bases and J by 5 bases, and 17 bases separated the two germline ends. The CDR3 extends over 13 amino acids. The CDR3 protein is CATQFRGGTEAFF. Here the CDR3 DNA reads TGTGCCACCCAGTTTCGGGGGGGTACTGAAGCTTTCTTT.

The rearrangement joins TRBV29-1 to TRBJ1-4; 8 bases are a match to TRBD1. The germline V gene encodes CDR1 SQVTM and CDR2 ANQGSEA. V gave up 4 bases and J gave up 8 bases; unmatched junction bases: 6. The CDR3 is made up of 13 amino acids. The CDR3 region has the DNA TGCAGCGTTGGGACAGGGTGGTCCGAAAAACTGTTTTTT. Its protein product is CSVGTGWSEKLFF.

This rearrangement joins TRBV20-1 to TRBJ1-1; 7 bases map to TRBD1. V shed 4 bases, J shed 10 bases, and the junction held 6 bases outside the gene matches. CDR1 is DFQATT and CDR2 is SNEGSKA in the germline V gene (reference sequence). CDR3 size: 11 residues. The CDR3 sequence: CSATTGELAFF. The CDR3 region has the DNA TGCAGTGCTACAACAGGGGAACTAGCTTTCTTT.

This sequence joins TRBV4-1 and TRBJ1-5; D is possibly TRBD1 (5 bases). CDR1 is MGHRA and CDR2 is YSYEKL in the germline V gene. V was pared by 1 base and J by 6 bases, with 13 bases between. The CDR3 consists of 15 residues. The CDR3: CASSQAGGVGQPQHF. The DNA of the CDR3 is TGCGCCAGCAGCCAAGCGGGGGGAGTCGGTCAGCCCCAGCATTTT.

The rearrangement joins TRBV27 to TRBJ2-2; the D gene is possibly TRBD2 (5 bases). Germline V gene data show CDR1 as MNHEY and CDR2 as SMNVEV (reference sequence). This CDR3 is 13 amino acids long. V was pared by 0 bases and J by 7 bases, with 6 bases between. The CDR3 region is CASSLSRVGELFF. CDR3 coding DNA: TGTGCCAGCAGTTTATCGAGGGTCGGGGAGCTGTTTTTT.

The chain recombines TRBV9 with TRBJ1-1, with TRBD1 matching 8 bases. The CDR3 spans 14 residues. Germline V gene data show CDR1 as SGDLS and CDR2 as YYNGEE. V was clipped by 2 bases and J by 5 bases; unmatched bases: 5. The CDR3 DNA sequence: TGTGCCAGCAGCGTCGGCAGGGGGCATACTGAAGCTTTCTTT. It specifies CASSVGRGHTEAFF.

This clone turned up a few times. The chain links TRBV6-5 to TRBJ1-3; D call uncertain. Germline assignment: CDR1 MNHEY and CDR2 SVGAGI. Trimming cost V 6 bases and J 1 base, with 4 bases left between them. The CDR3 runs 12 residues. The CDR3 nucleotides read TGTGCCAGCAGCTTATCTGGAAACACCATATATTTT. Translation: CASSLSGNTIYF.

The gene calls are TRBV5-1 and TRBJ2-7; 7 nucleotides agree with TRBD1. V dropped 4 bases and J dropped 3; count of bases not matched to a gene: 7. Germline CDR1 and CDR2: SGHRS and YFSETQ. The CDR3 loop spans 14 amino acids. CDR3 coding DNA: TGCGCCAGCAGCAAGACCGGGACAGACTACGAGCAGTACTTC. Amino acid sequence: CASSKTGTDYEQYF.

This rearrangement joins TRBV24-1 to TRBJ1-1; a weak D match, TRBD1 (6 bases). Between the trimmed V and J ends, which lost 2 bases and 11 bases, there was a span of 11 bases. CDR1 is KGHDR, CDR2 SFDVKD, per germline. The CDR3 loop spans 12 amino acids. The DNA of the CDR3 is TGTGCCACCAGTGATTCGGGGGGCGACGCTTTCTTT. Its protein product is CATSDSGGDAFF.

The V and J genes are TRBV5-4 and TRBJ2-5, with D maybe TRBD2 (6 bases). Germline values: CDR1 SGHNT, CDR2 YYREEE (reference sequence). Trimming took off 5 bases at V and 0 bases at J, with 14 bases between the two ends. The CDR3 length is 15 residues. This chain's CDR3 is CASRPSGTYQETQYF. The CDR3 coding sequence is TGTGCCAGCAGGCCGTCCGGGACTTACCAAGAGACCCAGTACTTC.

Only a few counts were recorded for this clone. This sequence joins TRBV28 and TRBJ1-1; 9 nucleotides agree with TRBD1. Trimming cost V 6 bases and J 0 bases; bases outside gene matches: 5. The CDR3 consists of 15 residues. Germline CDR1 reads MDHEN; CDR2 reads SYDVKM. CDR3 region: CASSPGTGLNTEAFF. Written as DNA, the CDR3 is TGTGCCAGCAGCCCAGGGACAGGGTTGAACACTGAAGCTTTCTTT.

The J gene is TRBJ2-1, the V gene TRBV2, with TRBD2 matching over 12 bases. The CDR3 runs 16 residues. Germline V gives CDR1 SNHLY, CDR2 FYNNEI. Germline trimming cut 2 bases from V and 8 bases from J; bases unmatched to any gene: 7. The CDR3 sequence: CASSEPLAGGFDEQFF. In nucleotides, the CDR3 is TGTGCCAGCAGTGAACCCCTAGCGGGGGGGTTCGATGAGCAGTTCTTC.